This T cell receptor (beta chain) was observed in a study of blood T cell repertoires in COVID-19. Study at large: Specimens from acute and convalescent COVID-19 originated in the United States, Italy and Spain. Nucleic acid was either cDNA or gDNA, and it came from T cells, B-cell-depleted T cells, or PBMCs.

Per the authors' pipeline: Reference gene primer amplification in the assay estimated nucleated cell counts. Profiling relied on immunoSEQ multiplex PCR, and the TCRdb table lists in-frame clones only, not all of them. V, J and clone size reflect that table, while D and trimming were determined from the DNA. The table has 200,000 to 250,000 clones, about 83% seen once. V gave up 6 bases and J gave up 3 bases, with 11 bases separating them. The V gene's germline CDR1 is LGHNT and CDR2 FRNRAP. This CDR3 is 14 amino acids long. The sequencing input was peripheral blood. This receptor was obtained from a woman aged 45-65 years with active or convalescent COVID-19. J is TRBJ1-4 and V is TRBV12-5; no reliable D call. The DNA of the CDR3 is TGTGCTAGTGGATTTCCGGAGGCTAATGAAAAACTGTTTTTT. Amino acids: CASGFPEANEKLFF.